The 21 T cell receptor beta chains below come from one sample, sequenced in a study of blood T cells in healthy people across ages. The use of a sample-barcoded 5' primer and a J-beta primer mix characterized a second PCR of roughly 7 to 11 cycles. A single record per CDR3 protein comes from TCRdb applying MiXCR to the 5' RACE reads. The sample carries over 1,500,000 distinct CDR3 sequences, approximately 50% recorded once. Input material: blood. The receptors derive from a woman aged 40-49 years in good health.

The chain is built from TRBV20-1 and TRBJ1-2; unclear D gene. Trimming removed 3 bases at V and 6 bases at J, with 11 bases between. The CDR3 has 12 residues. The V gene's germline CDR1 is DFQATT and CDR2 SNEGSKA (reference sequence). The CDR3 is CSASRGSDGYTF. The CDR3 coding sequence is TGCAGTGCTAGCCGAGGGAGCGATGGCTACACCTTC.

The J gene is TRBJ2-4, the V gene TRBV5-1, with 9 nucleotides matching TRBD1. TRBJ2-5 explains the end of the DNA better; the J call may be wrong. There are 16 residues in the CDR3. Germline V CDR1 and CDR2: SGHRS, YFSETQ. CDR3 region: CASSLRGQGLWETQYF. The CDR3 DNA reads TGCGCCAGCAGCTTGAGGGGACAGGGACTTTGGGAGACCCAGTACTTC.

The V and J genes are TRBV7-9 and TRBJ2-7, with D possibly matching TRBD2 (5 bases). Trimming left V 3 bases short and J 9 bases short, with 9 bases between. Germline loops: CDR1 SEHNR, CDR2 FQNEAQ (reference sequence). The CDR3 totals 11 residues. The CDR3 is CASSFQSGQYF. The DNA for the CDR3 is TGTGCCAGCAGCTTTCAGAGCGGGCAGTACTTC.

The V and J genes are TRBV29-1 and TRBJ1-2; D is ambiguous. Trimming left V 1 base short and J 4 bases short, with 13 bases between. The CDR3 loop spans 14 amino acids. CDR1 is SQVTM and CDR2 is ANQGSEA in the germline V gene. The CDR3 is CSVEGSEFRYGYTF. The CDR3 nucleotides are TGCAGCGTTGAAGGTTCGGAATTTCGCTATGGCTACACCTTC.

This sequence joins TRBV20-1 and TRBJ2-1, with 13 bases identical to TRBD2. Germline V lookup: CDR1 DFQATT, CDR2 SNEGSKA (reference sequence). There are 15 residues in the CDR3. Trimming removed 6 bases from V and 3 bases from J; junction bases left unmatched: 5. CDR3 bases: TGCAGTGCGGATAGACTAGCGGGGGGCTACAATGAGCAGTTCTTC. Translating gives CSADRLAGGYNEQFF.

This clonotype was seen only a few times. This chain uses TRBV4-2 with TRBJ2-1; 10 positions match TRBD2. V shed 2 bases and J 4 bases; nucleotides not matched to a gene: 2. From germline, CDR1 is LGHNA and CDR2 YNFKEQ. The CDR3 sequence is 15 residues long. CDR3 loop: CASSQLAGEYNEQFF. The CDR3, as DNA: TGTGCCAGCAGCCAACTAGCGGGAGAATACAATGAGCAGTTCTTC.

CDR3 protein: CASSLTAGQGKGTQYF. CDR3 nucleotide sequence: TGTGCCAGCAGCTTAACTGCGGGACAGGGGAAGGGGACCCAGTACTTC. The rearrangement joins TRBV7-9 to TRBJ2-5; TRBD1 matches 10 bases. This CDR3 comprises 16 residues. Trimming cost V 2 bases and J 7 bases; bases outside gene matches: 10. Germline V gene lookup returns CDR1 SEHNR and CDR2 FQNEAQ (reference sequence). Complete variable domain (other parts from reference TRBV7-9 and TRBJ2-5): DTGVSQNPRHKITKRGQNVTFRCDPISEHNRLYWYRQTLGQGPEFLTYFQNEAQLEKSRLLSDRFSAERPKGSFSTLEIQRTEQGDSAMYLCASSLTAGQGKGTQYFGPGTRLLVL.

This clonotype was counted only a few times. The V call is TRBV29-1, the J call TRBJ1-1; possibly TRBD1 for D (5 bases). This CDR3 contains 13 residues. Trimming stripped 5 bases from V and 3 bases from J, with 13 bases between. Germline loops: CDR1 SQVTM, CDR2 ANQGSEA. The CDR3 DNA reads TGCAGCGTTCACTCCGACAGCGACACTGAAGCTTTCTTT. Translation: CSVHSDSDTEAFF.

The chain links TRBV28 to TRBJ2-7; 7 nucleotides match TRBD1. CDR1 is MDHEN, CDR2 SYDVKM, per germline. The V segment lost 4 bases and the J segment 3 bases; nucleotides outside the gene matches: 9. CDR3 length: 15 residues. In DNA form, the CDR3 reads TGTGCCAGCAGTTCCCGTCCGACAGGGATCTACGAGCAGTACTTC. Amino acid sequence: CASSSRPTGIYEQYF.

The V gene is TRBV10-2, the J gene TRBJ1-2, with TRBD1 identical over 10 bases. Losses at the gene ends were 7 bases for V and 7 bases for J; bases not matched to a gene: 3. Looked up from germline, CDR1 is WSHSY and CDR2 is SAAADI. CDR3 length: 12 amino acids. CDR3: CASMGTGAGYTF. In DNA, the CDR3 is TGCGCCAGCATGGGGACAGGGGCTGGCTACACCTTC.

Only a few counts were recorded for this clonotype. The J gene is TRBJ2-3, the V gene TRBV7-2; D remains ambiguous. Germline assignment: CDR1 SGHTA and CDR2 FQGNSA. CDR3 length: 15 residues. V lost 6 bases and J 4 bases, leaving 17 bases between the germline ends. The DNA of the CDR3 is TGTGCCAGCAGTCGGACGCGGCTCCAAGCAGATACGCAGTATTTT. Protein: CASSRTRLQADTQYF.

The genes are TRBV24-1 and TRBJ1-6, with TRBD1 as a possible D gene (6 bases). CDR1 and CDR2 from the germline V gene are KGHDR and SFDVKD. Trimming shortened V by 4 bases and J by 4 bases, and 10 bases separated the two germline ends. There are 15 residues in the CDR3. The CDR3 DNA sequence: TGTGCCACCAGTGACTCGACAGGTTATAATTCACCCCTCCACTTT. Encoded protein: CATSDSTGYNSPLHF.

This clonotype was recorded a few times. The chain joins TRBV28 to TRBJ2-5; D not certain. This CDR3 comprises 12 residues. Trimming removed 5 bases at V and 3 bases at J, with 7 bases between. CDR1 is MDHEN and CDR2 is SYDVKM in the germline V gene. In DNA form, the CDR3 reads TGTGCCAGCAGTCCCTTCGAAGAGACCCAGTACTTC. Its translation: CASSPFEETQYF.

The chain recombines TRBV11-2 with TRBJ2-7, with 12 bases aligning to TRBD1. V dropped 5 bases and J dropped 2; count of bases not matched to a gene: 13. CDR3 size: 18 residues. CDR1 and CDR2 (germline): SGHAT, FQNNGV. The chain's CDR3 is CASSTLPGQGAFTYEQYF. Written as DNA, the CDR3 is TGTGCCAGCAGCACGCTCCCGGGACAGGGGGCCTTCACCTACGAGCAGTACTTC. Full variable domain (outside the CDR3, taken from reference TRBV11-2 and TRBJ2-7): EAGVAQSPRYKIIEKRQSVAFWCNPISGHATLYWYQQILGQGPKLLIQFQNNGVVDDSQLPKDRFSAERLKGVDSTLKIQPAKLEDSAVYLCASSTLPGQGAFTYEQYFGPGTRLTVT.

The chain is built from TRBV5-1 and TRBJ2-4; D unresolved. CDR1 and CDR2 (germline): SGHRS, YFSETQ. The V end lost 0 bases, the J end lost 0 bases, and 10 bases lay between the germline ends. The CDR3 runs 16 residues. The CDR3 DNA sequence: TGCGCCAGCAGCTTGGAGGGCAGGATAGCCAAAAACATTCAGTACTTC. Its translation is CASSLEGRIAKNIQYF.

This chain uses TRBV2 with TRBJ2-4; D gene uncertain. The CDR3 is made up of 12 amino acids. The germline V and J ends were trimmed by 7 bases and 5 bases, with 9 bases remaining between them. Germline CDR1 SNHLY, CDR2 FYNNEI. CDR3 DNA sequence: TGTGCCAGCACCCTCGCCCAAAACATTCAGTACTTC. Protein product: CASTLAQNIQYF. The full variable domain, rest sourced from reference TRBV2 and TRBJ2-4, is EPEVTQTPSHQVTQMGQEVILRCVPISNHLYFYWYRQILGQKVEFLVSFYNNEISEKSEIFDDQFSVERPDGSNFTLKIRSTKLEDSAMYFCASTLAQNIQYFGAGTRLSVL.

The sample holds a few counts of this clonotype. The chain links TRBV6-2 or TRBV6-3 to TRBJ2-3; D gene ambiguous. V was trimmed by 6 bases and J by 0 bases, leaving 16 bases between them. Per the germline V gene, CDR1 is MNHEY and CDR2 is SVGEGT. The CDR3 is 16 amino acids. CDR3 in amino acids: CASSRTPKPSTDTQYF. The CDR3 nucleotides read TGTGCCAGCAGCCGCACACCTAAACCCAGCACAGATACGCAGTATTTT.

CDR3 bases: TGTGCCAGCAGTGCCTCTTGGGGACAGGGGGGAGAAGAACTGTTTTTT. Translated, it gives CASSASWGQGGEELFF. The V gene is TRBV2, the J gene TRBJ1-4; 11 bases map to TRBD1. Germline V gene data show CDR1 as SNHLY and CDR2 as FYNNEI. The V and J ends lost 4 bases and 12 bases, in that order; junction bases with no gene match: 13. This CDR3 is built from 16 residues.

The chain combines TRBV7-9 with TRBJ2-1; TRBD2 matches at 9 bases. The germline gives CDR1 SEHNR, CDR2 FQNEAQ (reference sequence). The trim removed 0 bases at V and 13 bases at J, leaving 22 bases unmatched. The CDR3 is 19 residues long. The CDR3 spells CASSLARLAEDYGLELQFF. The DNA for the CDR3 is TGTGCCAGCAGCTTAGCCCGACTAGCGGAGGACTATGGCCTCGAGCTCCAGTTCTTC.

This clonotype turned up a few times. J is TRBJ2-3 and V is TRBV7-2, with no clear D. CDR1 and CDR2 (germline): SGHTA, FQGNSA. There are 14 residues in the CDR3. V lost 5 bases and J 1 base, leaving 10 bases between the germline ends. CDR3 sequence reads: CASSPVSGTDTQYF. CDR3 sequence (DNA): TGTGCCAGCAGCCCAGTCTCGGGCACAGATACGCAGTATTTT.

The CDR3 sequence is CASSFTSGGGNEQFF. DNA of the CDR3: TGCGCCAGCAGTTTCACTAGCGGGGGTGGGAATGAGCAGTTCTTC. J is TRBJ2-1 and V is TRBV5-1; TRBD2 aligns across 11 bases. Germline V gene lookup returns CDR1 SGHRS and CDR2 YFSETQ. CDR3 size: 15 residues. After removal of 5 bases from V and 7 bases from J, the junction contained 8 bases not matched to a gene. Full variable domain (outside the CDR3, taken from reference TRBV5-1 and TRBJ2-1): KAGVTQTPRYLIKTRGQQVTLSCSPISGHRSVSWYQQTPGQGLQFLFEYFSETQRNKGNFPGRFSGRQFSNSRSEMNVSTLELGDSALYLCASSFTSGGGNEQFFGPGTRLTVL.